This TCR beta chain was documented in a study of Graves' ophthalmopathy and Graves' hyperthyroidism. This clonotype appeared many times. Beta-chain TCR CDR3 regions were amplified from RNA transcripts. First-round RT-PCR relied on HTBI primers, and a second-round multiplex PCR came next. One entry per CDR3 protein, called by TCRdb with MiXCR from the multiplex PCR reads. The table shows more than 300,000 distinct CDR3 sequences, with 15% occurring only once. The CDR3 sequence is 15 residues long. Germline loops: CDR1 MNHEY, CDR2 SVGEGT. Trimming took 5 bases from V and 2 from J, leaving 13 bases between them.

The material sequenced was peripheral blood. This sequence was found in a woman aged 18-30 years with stable Graves' hyperthyroidism. V and J are TRBV6-2 or TRBV6-3 and TRBJ1-5, with a tentative D call TRBD1 (5 bases). The chain's CDR3 is CASSPPGPRNQPQHF. DNA of the CDR3: TGTGCCAGCAGTCCCCCGGGACCTCGCAATCAGCCCCAGCATTTT.